This T cell receptor beta chain is drawn from a study of cytomegalovirus exposure and HLA in healthy donors. This clone was recorded only once. Repertoires were generated with immunoSEQ multiplex PCR, while TCRdb's copy carries only in-frame clones and drops some. The sample includes tens of thousands of clones, about 89% seen only once; the top ten take over 1%. This CDR3 has 13 amino acids. V was cut by 4 bases and J by 7 bases, with 14 bases left in between. Per germline, CDR1 SGDLS and CDR2 YYNGEE. The rearrangement uses TRBV9 and TRBJ1-1, with TRBD1 as a possible D gene (5 bases). The sequence was obtained from a young woman in good health and CMV-seronegative. Sequenced material: PBMCs. The DNA for the CDR3 is TGTGCCAGCAGCTCTACGGACGGGGGTGAAGCTTTCTTT. Its translation is CASSSTDGGEAFF.